A single sample is the source of the 25 T cell receptor beta chains below, sequenced in a study of blood T cells in healthy people across ages. Primed by a sample-barcoded 5' primer and a J-beta primer mix, a second PCR proceeded for 7 to 11 cycles. Each CDR3 protein is one row after TCRdb ran MiXCR on the 5' RACE reads. Of around 2 million distinct CDR3 sequences in the sample, about two fifths were seen once. The sample consisted of blood. The source of these receptors is a human donor in good health.

This clonotype was seen only once. The rearrangement links TRBV10-3 to TRBJ1-6, with a weak D call TRBD1 (6 bases). V gave up 4 bases and J gave up 7 bases, with 11 bases separating them. CDR3 length: 14 residues. Germline-derived CDR1 and CDR2 are ENHRY and SYGVKD. CDR3 sequence reads: CAISAERGNSPLHF. Written as DNA, the CDR3 is TGTGCCATCAGTGCGGAAAGGGGGAATTCACCCCTCCACTTT.

V and J are TRBV24-1 and TRBJ2-1; TRBD1 matches 11 bases. Near its end, the DNA agrees better with TRBJ2-7, so the J call may be wrong. Germline loops: CDR1 KGHDR, CDR2 SFDVKD. The length of the CDR3 is 16 residues. In nucleotides, the CDR3 is TGTGCCACCAGTGACCCGGGACAGGGGGTCATGAATGAGCAGTACTTC. Residues: CATSDPGQGVMNEQYF.

This clonotype has just a few counts. CDR3 nucleotide sequence: TGTGCCAGCAGTGCCCTGACCGGAGGTAATGAGCAGTACTTC. Protein product: CASSALTGGNEQYF. This sequence joins TRBV2 and TRBJ2-4; D possibly corresponds to TRBD2 (5 bases). The V gene's germline CDR1 is SNHLY and CDR2 FYNNEI. Trimming took off 4 bases at V and 13 bases at J, with 20 bases between the two ends. The CDR3 is 14 amino acids.

This clonotype was picked up a small number of times. The chain has TRBV7-2 and TRBJ2-4, with TRBD2 matching over 12 bases. Germline V CDR1 and CDR2: SGHTA, FQGNSA. Trimming removed 5 bases from V and 13 bases from J; junction bases left unmatched: 12. The CDR3 length is 15 residues. CDR3 protein: CASSPRLAGVYGQYF. The CDR3 bases are TGTGCCAGCAGCCCCCGACTAGCGGGGGTGTACGGGCAGTACTTC.

This clonotype was seen only a few times. The V gene is TRBV20-1, the J gene TRBJ2-4, with a weak D call TRBD2 (6 bases). The J call is uncertain, as TRBJ2-7 better fits the DNA end. This CDR3 spans 13 amino acids. Germline lookup yields CDR1 DFQATT and CDR2 SNEGSKA (reference sequence). The DNA of the CDR3 is TGCAGTGCTGCCGGGACTGAGTTCTACGAGCAGTACTTC. The encoded protein is CSAAGTEFYEQYF.

V usage is TRBV4-1 and J usage is TRBJ2-2, with 14 nucleotides matching TRBD2. V lost 1 base to trimming and J lost 2 bases; unmatched junction nucleotides: 6. There are 19 residues in the CDR3. Germline V lookup: CDR1 MGHRA, CDR2 YSYEKL. This chain's CDR3 is CASSQAPGLAGGNTGELFF. CDR3 nucleotides: TGCGCCAGCAGCCAAGCGCCTGGACTAGCGGGGGGAAACACCGGGGAGCTGTTTTTT.

This clonotype was observed a handful of times. This chain joins TRBV20-1 and TRBJ1-2, with a possible D match to TRBD1 (5 bases). The CDR3 is 14 residues long. Between the trimmed V and J ends, which lost 4 bases and 4 bases, there was a span of 16 bases. CDR1 and CDR2 (germline): DFQATT, SNEGSKA (reference sequence). As DNA, the CDR3 is TGCAGTGCTACTCAACCCAGGGCGAGCTATGGCTACACCTTC. It encodes CSATQPRASYGYTF.

The chain has TRBV20-1 and TRBJ2-7, with a tentative D call TRBD2 (6 bases). V was pared by 0 bases and J by 2 bases, with 14 bases between. CDR3 size: 15 residues. Germline V lookup: CDR1 DFQATT, CDR2 SNEGSKA (reference sequence). CDR3 sequence: CSARDQAGPTYEQYF. The CDR3 DNA is TGCAGTGCTAGAGATCAGGCGGGGCCAACCTACGAGCAGTACTTC.

As to this clonotype: This may arise from a read error, as a much more abundant clone is one base away. The rearrangement joins TRBV7-8 to TRBJ2-2; D remains ambiguous. Germline assignment: CDR1 SGHVS and CDR2 FQNEAQ. V gave up 4 bases and J gave up 7 bases, with 4 bases separating them. The CDR3 is made up of 11 amino acids. The CDR3 protein is CASSWDGELFF. DNA for the CDR3: TGTGCCAGCAGCTGGGACGGGGAGCTGTTTTTT.

This clonotype appeared a single time. The rearrangement joins TRBV7-2 to TRBJ2-1; possibly TRBD2 for D (5 bases). The germline CDR1 and CDR2 sequences are SGHTA and FQGNSA. The V and J ends lost 0 bases and 8 bases respectively, with 14 bases between them. The CDR3 runs to 15 residues. CDR3 DNA sequence: TGTGCCAGCAGCTTAGCCTTAGACTATATCGATGAGCAGTTCTTC. Residues: CASSLALDYIDEQFF.

V usage is TRBV4-1 and J usage is TRBJ2-1, with 15 nucleotides matching TRBD2. In germline, CDR1 is MGHRA, CDR2 YSYEKL. Unmatched junction bases numbered 16, after V lost 1 base and J lost 6 bases. This CDR3 has 21 amino acids. Here the CDR3 DNA reads TGCGCCAGCAGCCAAGTAACCGGGGTCGGACTAGCGGGGGGGAATTCCAATGAGCAGTTCTTC. Its translation is CASSQVTGVGLAGGNSNEQFF.

The chain carries TRBV9 and TRBJ2-7; D gene uncertain. This CDR3 comprises 10 residues. Germline V gene sequence: CDR1 SGDLS, CDR2 YYNGEE. V was shortened by 2 bases and J by 6 bases, with 3 bases between the two germline ends. The CDR3 DNA sequence: TGTGCCAGCAGCGTTAGCGAGCAGTACTTC. Its protein is CASSVSEQYF.

With regard to this clonotype: A much larger clone is a single base away; this may be a read error. V usage is TRBV20-1 and J usage is TRBJ2-7; 10 bases are shared with TRBD1. The last part of the DNA fits TRBJ2-5 better; the J call may be wrong. The CDR3 runs 22 residues. Germline values: CDR1 DFQATT, CDR2 SNEGSKA (reference sequence). Written as DNA, the CDR3 is TGCAGTGCTAGTGGAATGGAGACAGGGGGCGTTGGGCCCATCTTTAAAACAGAGACCCAGTACTTC. It codes for CSASGMETGGVGPIFKTETQYF.

In its sample, this clonotype was seen a few times. The rearrangement links TRBV5-1 to TRBJ2-7; TRBD1 is a possible D gene (6 bases). The CDR3 has 17 amino acids. Germline V CDR1 and CDR2: SGHRS, YFSETQ. Trimming cost V 0 bases and J 2 bases, with 18 bases left between them. The CDR3 protein is CASSLEGTPLSAYEQYF. Here the CDR3 DNA reads TGCGCCAGCAGCTTGGAGGGGACACCGTTGAGTGCCTACGAGCAGTACTTC.

The chain recombines TRBV13 with TRBJ2-3; 7 nucleotides agree with TRBD1. CDR1 is PRHDT, CDR2 FYEKMQ, per germline (reference sequence). V shed 5 bases, J shed 4 bases, and the junction held 6 bases outside the gene matches. The CDR3 contains 14 residues. The CDR3: CASSTSQGADTQYF. CDR3 nucleotide sequence: TGTGCCAGCAGCACTTCCCAGGGGGCAGATACGCAGTATTTT. The full variable domain, its missing parts supplied by reference TRBV13 and TRBJ2-3, is AAGVIQSPRHLIKEKRETATLKCYPIPRHDTVYWYQQGPGQDPQFLISFYEKMQSDKGSIPDRFSAQQFSDYHSELNMSSLELGDSALYFCASSTSQGADTQYFGPGTRLTVL.

The rearrangement links TRBV12-3 or TRBV12-4 to TRBJ2-3, with 7 bases aligning to TRBD1. V lost 5 bases to trimming and J lost 2 bases; unmatched junction nucleotides: 7. The CDR3 is made up of 15 amino acids. The DNA for the CDR3 is TGTGCCAGCAGTACTGGGGACAGTTCCACAGATACGCAGTATTTT. It translates to CASSTGDSSTDTQYF.

This clonotype occurred a few times. The chain uses TRBV7-2 and TRBJ2-6; D is ambiguous. Germline V gene data show CDR1 as SGHTA and CDR2 as FQGNSA. Trimming left V 1 base short and J 0 bases short, with 10 bases between. The CDR3 spans 17 residues. The CDR3 bases are TGTGCCAGCAGCTTAGTGGGTCTGAGCTCTGGGGCCAACGTCCTGACTTTC. Its translation is CASSLVGLSSGANVLTF. The full variable domain, its missing parts supplied by reference TRBV7-2 and TRBJ2-6, is GAGVSQSPSNKVTEKGKDVELRCDPISGHTALYWYRQSLGQGLEFLIYFQGNSAPDKSGLPSDRFSAERTGGSVSTLTIQRTQQEDSAVYLCASSLVGLSSGANVLTFGAGSRLTVL.

This rearrangement joins TRBV18 to TRBJ2-1, with 9 positions matching TRBD1. The CDR3 contains 17 residues. Trimming cost V 4 bases and J 0 bases; bases outside gene matches: 7. Germline V gene data show CDR1 as KGHSH and CDR2 as LQKENI. The CDR3 loop reads CASSLTWGQGSYNEQFF. CDR3 nucleotides: TGTGCCAGCTCACTTACCTGGGGACAGGGCTCCTACAATGAGCAGTTCTTC.

The chain joins TRBV7-2 to TRBJ1-5; the D gene is possibly TRBD1 (5 bases). Germline-derived CDR1 and CDR2 are SGHTA and FQGNSA. The ends were cut back, 5 bases at V and 7 bases at J, with 18 bases in the middle. The CDR3 is 15 amino acids. For the CDR3, the DNA is TGTGCCAGCAGCGTTTATGTGTCAGGGCAACAGCCCCAGCATTTT. Residues: CASSVYVSGQQPQHF.

This chain uses TRBV10-3 with TRBJ2-1; 12 bases agree with TRBD1. The CDR3 spans 16 residues. CDR1 and CDR2 (germline): ENHRY, SYGVKD. The ends lost 10 bases at V and 7 bases at J; junction bases unmatched: 14. The CDR3 reads CATELGGQGAFNEQFF. CDR3 sequence (DNA): TGTGCCACCGAACTGGGGGGACAGGGGGCGTTTAATGAGCAGTTCTTC.

This rearrangement joins TRBV7-8 to TRBJ2-1; a possible D gene is TRBD1 (5 bases). CDR3 length: 13 residues. Germline V gene lookup returns CDR1 SGHVS and CDR2 FQNEAQ. The germline V and J ends were trimmed by 5 bases and 10 bases, with 15 bases remaining between them. The CDR3 reads CASSLDSLYEQFF. The CDR3, as DNA: TGTGCCAGCAGCCTAGACAGTCTTTACGAGCAGTTCTTC.

V gene TRBV10-3 combines with J gene TRBJ1-5; TRBD1 agrees at 7 bases. V shed 4 bases and J 3 bases; nucleotides not matched to a gene: 6. This CDR3 has 15 residues. Germline V gene lookup returns CDR1 ENHRY and CDR2 SYGVKD. CDR3 DNA sequence: TGTGCCATCAGTGGTCCAGGGGGGGACAATCAGCCCCAGCATTTT. Its translation: CAISGPGGDNQPQHF.

In this sample, this clonotype turned up a few times. The rearrangement links TRBV7-2 to TRBJ2-1; possible D gene TRBD2, 6 bases. V was clipped by 5 bases and J by 10 bases, with 9 bases between them. This CDR3 comprises 11 residues. Germline values: CDR1 SGHTA, CDR2 FQGNSA. This CDR3 is CASSVRGEQFF. CDR3 nucleotide sequence: TGTGCCAGCAGCGTCCGGGGGGAGCAGTTCTTC.

The chain uses TRBV29-1 and TRBJ2-4, with D perhaps TRBD1 or TRBD2 (5 bases each). The CDR3 is 13 residues long. The V gene's germline CDR1 is SQVTM and CDR2 ANQGSEA. The V gene lost 6 bases and the J gene lost 0 bases, with 9 bases spanning the gap. The CDR3 here is CSVRGRAKNIQYF. CDR3 nucleotide sequence: TGCAGCGTGAGGGGCCGAGCCAAAAACATTCAGTACTTC.

J is TRBJ2-1 and V is TRBV7-2; TRBD2 agrees at 11 bases. The DNA end is more similar to TRBJ2-7, so the J call may be wrong. The CDR3 runs 20 residues. The germline V gene encodes CDR1 SGHTA and CDR2 FQGNSA. The CDR3 region is CASSLARVTSGGHSYNEQYF. Written as DNA, the CDR3 is TGTGCCAGCAGCTTAGCGCGTGTAACTAGCGGGGGCCACTCCTACAATGAGCAGTACTTC.